This T cell receptor beta chain appears in the sequencing data of a study of OX40 agonist ivuxolimab in advanced cancers. General study points: CD4+ and CD8+ blood T cells expanded clonally by week 6 at 0.1 to 3.0 mg/kg. At 0.1-3.0 mg/kg, partial responders had clonal expansion among the lowest observed.

Assay: immunoSEQ multiplex PCR; the TCRdb copy retains only in-frame clones and omits some. The sample comprises about 95,000 clones, more than 85% of which are singletons, and 2% to 3% rests with the top ten. The CDR3 runs to 14 residues. Germline V CDR1 and CDR2: SGHTA, FQGNSA. With 0 bases removed from V and 6 bases from J, the gap between germline ends came to 9 bases. As for this clone: The antigen is undetermined.

The material sequenced was CD4+ or CD8+ T cells sorted from blood, taken in a trial of the OX40 agonist ivuxolimab. The V call is TRBV7-2, the J call TRBJ2-1; D is uncertain. This sequence was found in an adult with an advanced solid tumor such as melanoma, head and neck, liver or kidney cancer. The CDR3 sequence is CASSLAGLLNEQFF. CDR3 nucleotides: TGTGCCAGCAGCTTAGCTGGTCTCCTCAATGAGCAGTTCTTC.